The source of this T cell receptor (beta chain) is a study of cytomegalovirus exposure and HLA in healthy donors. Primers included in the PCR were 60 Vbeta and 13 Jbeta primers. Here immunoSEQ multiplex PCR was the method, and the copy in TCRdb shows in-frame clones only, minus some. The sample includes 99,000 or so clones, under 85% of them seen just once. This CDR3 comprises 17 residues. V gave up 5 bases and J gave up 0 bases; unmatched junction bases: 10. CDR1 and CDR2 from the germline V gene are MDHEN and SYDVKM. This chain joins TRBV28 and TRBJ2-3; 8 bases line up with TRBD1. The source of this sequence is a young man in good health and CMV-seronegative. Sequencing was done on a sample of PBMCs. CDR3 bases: TGTGCCAGCAGTGATGGGACAGGACGTGCTAGCACAGATACGCAGTATTTT. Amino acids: CASSDGTGRASTDTQYF.